These 24 T cell receptor beta chains came from one sample sequenced in a study of blood T cell repertoires in COVID-19. The data were produced by immunoSEQ multiplex PCR, yet TCRdb's version contains in-frame clones alone and is incomplete. The sample lists 350,000 to 550,000 clones; 75% to 90% were seen once. Sequencing input: PBMCs or T cells enriched from blood (not recorded which). These receptor sequences come from a man aged 30 to 39 who had recovered from COVID-19.

The chain combines TRBV6-2 or TRBV6-3 with TRBJ2-7; 7 bases match TRBD1. The J segment lost 0 bases and the V segment lost 5 bases, leaving 1 base of the junction unmatched. Germline V lookup: CDR1 MNHEY, CDR2 SVGEGT. The CDR3 covers 13 residues. This CDR3 is CASSNRGSYEQYF. CDR3 coding DNA: TGTGCCAGCAGTAACAGGGGCTCCTACGAGCAGTACTTC.

This clone was seen only once. This chain uses TRBV5-1 with TRBJ2-3, with 7 bases lining up with TRBD2. Trimming cost V 0 bases and J 2 bases; bases outside gene matches: 6. Germline V CDR1 and CDR2: SGHRS, YFSETQ. The CDR3 runs to 16 residues. For the CDR3, the DNA is TGCGCCAGCAGCTTGGCCGCGGGAGTAGACACAGATACGCAGTATTTT. Residues: CASSLAAGVDTDTQYF. Together with reference TRBV5-1 and TRBJ2-3, the CDR3 gives the full variable domain: KAGVTQTPRYLIKTRGQQVTLSCSPISGHRSVSWYQQTPGQGLQFLFEYFSETQRNKGNFPGRFSGRQFSNSRSEMNVSTLELGDSALYLCASSLAAGVDTDTQYFGPGTRLTVL.

This clone was picked up one time. The chain carries TRBV7-3 and TRBJ2-3, with 11 bases that match TRBD2. The CDR3 is made up of 17 amino acids. From germline, CDR1 is SGHTA and CDR2 FQGTGA. V was pared by 2 bases and J by 6 bases, with 10 bases of the junction left unmatched. CDR3 nucleotides: TGTGCCAGCAGCTTAGGGCTAGCGGGAGGATATAGGGATACGCAGTATTTT. Its protein is CASSLGLAGGYRDTQYF.

CDR3 sequence reads: CASSLEVGRPLRSSGELFF. The CDR3 nucleotides read TGTGCCAGCAGCTTGGAAGTGGGGCGGCCCTTGAGGTCCTCCGGGGAGCTGTTTTTT. V is TRBV5-6 and J is TRBJ2-2, with D maybe TRBD1 (5 bases). CDR3 length: 19 residues. The germline V gene has CDR1 SGHDT and CDR2 YYEEEE. V dropped 0 bases and J dropped 6 bases, with 24 bases sitting between them. Supplemented by reference TRBV5-6 and TRBJ2-2, the full variable domain reads DAGVTQSPTHLIKTRGQQVTLRCSPKSGHDTVSWYQQALGQGPQFIFQYYEEEERQRGNFPDRFSGHQFPNYSSELNVNALLLGDSALYLCASSLEVGRPLRSSGELFFGEGSRLTVL.

The rearrangement links TRBV12-3 or TRBV12-4 to TRBJ1-5; no definite D call. V was clipped by 1 base and J by 4 bases, with 5 bases between them. The CDR3 runs to 13 residues. The DNA for the CDR3 is TGTGCCAGCAGTTTAGGGGCGAATCAGCCCCAGCATTTT. Its protein is CASSLGANQPQHF.

V usage is TRBV6-5 and J usage is TRBJ1-1, with no clear D. Looked up from germline, CDR1 is MNHEY and CDR2 is SVGAGI. The length of the CDR3 is 13 residues. V was clipped by 7 bases and J by 0 bases, with 9 bases between them. The chain's CDR3 is CASTEVMNTEAFF. The CDR3 DNA sequence: TGTGCCAGCACGGAGGTTATGAACACTGAAGCTTTCTTT.

The V and J genes are TRBV9 and TRBJ1-2; 7 bases are shared with TRBD1. The CDR3 consists of 15 residues. The V and J ends lost 5 bases and 6 bases, in that order; junction bases with no gene match: 13. Germline CDR1 and CDR2: SGDLS and YYNGEE. CDR3 sequence reads: CASRETGFNSDGYTF. The CDR3 DNA reads as TGTGCCAGCAGAGAGACAGGGTTCAACTCCGATGGCTACACCTTC.

The chain recombines TRBV5-6 with TRBJ1-2; tentative D call: TRBD1 (6 bases). The CDR3 is 15 residues long. V lost 4 bases and J lost 8, with 21 bases in between. CDR1 and CDR2 (germline): SGHDT, YYEEEE. The CDR3: CASSPGTFGSQGYTF. The CDR3 DNA sequence: TGTGCCAGCAGCCCTGGGACATTTGGGAGTCAGGGCTACACCTTC.

This chain joins TRBV20-1 and TRBJ2-7; tentative D call: TRBD2 (5 bases). The V gene's germline CDR1 is DFQATT and CDR2 SNEGSKA (reference sequence). V lost 7 bases, J lost 6 bases, and 13 bases lay in between. The CDR3 has 11 amino acids. Here the CDR3 DNA reads TGCAGTGTCTCGGACCTAGCCGAGCAGTACTTC. Translating gives CSVSDLAEQYF.

CDR3 residues: CASSQLDRDNSPLHF. The CDR3 DNA follows: TGTGCCAGCAGCCAACTCGACAGGGACAATTCACCCCTCCACTTT. The rearrangement uses TRBV3-1 (or the pseudogene TRBV3-2) and TRBJ1-6; 7 bases fit TRBD1. Per the germline V gene, CDR1 is LGHDT and CDR2 is YNNKEL (reference sequence). The CDR3 spans 15 residues. Trimming took 2 bases from V and 7 from J; bases not matched to a gene: 5.

The chain combines TRBV12-3 or TRBV12-4 with TRBJ2-1; 7 nucleotides agree with TRBD2. The CDR3 covers 13 residues. With 6 bases clipped from V and 8 bases from J, the junction kept 7 bases outside the gene matches. The CDR3 DNA reads TGTGCCAGCAGGGCGGGAGCCTATGATGAGCAGTTCTTC. It translates to CASRAGAYDEQFF.

V gene TRBV5-1 combines with J gene TRBJ2-7; D perhaps matches TRBD1 (6 bases). Trimming cost V 7 bases and J 1 base, with 15 bases left between them. The CDR3 is made up of 14 amino acids. Germline V gene lookup returns CDR1 SGHRS and CDR2 YFSETQ. CDR3: CASGAQGPSYEQYF. The DNA for the CDR3 is TGCGCCAGCGGAGCACAGGGACCATCCTACGAGCAGTACTTC.

With regard to this clone: A junction end diverges from the germline sequence, so it may reflect a read error. The rearrangement joins TRBV7-9 to TRBJ2-7; TRBD2 matches 12 bases. This CDR3 contains 15 residues. Germline values: CDR1 SEHNR, CDR2 FQNEAQ (reference sequence). In nucleotides, the CDR3 is TGTGCCAGCAGCCTAGCGGGAGGGACCTCCTACGAGCAGTACTTC. Amino acids: CASSLAGGTSYEQYF.

This clone was recorded once. The chain joins TRBV24-1 to TRBJ2-2; TRBD2 is a possible D gene (7 bases). The germline V gene has CDR1 KGHDR and CDR2 SFDVKD. The CDR3 consists of 15 residues. Trimming removed 7 bases at V and 1 base at J, with 12 bases between. CDR3 coding DNA: TGTGCCACCAGACAGGGAGGGGTGAACACCGGGGAGCTGTTTTTT. This gives the protein CATRQGGVNTGELFF.

The chain joins TRBV19 to TRBJ2-2, with 10 bases matching TRBD1. Germline loops: CDR1 LNHDA, CDR2 SQIVND (reference sequence). Germline trimming cut 5 bases from V and 5 bases from J; bases unmatched to any gene: 8. The length of the CDR3 is 16 residues. CDR3 in amino acids: CASSVMGQGMTGELFF. CDR3 in DNA: TGTGCCAGTAGTGTGATGGGACAGGGGATGACCGGGGAGCTGTTTTTT.

The chain uses TRBV11-3 and TRBJ2-2; D ambiguous. This CDR3 is built from 14 residues. Trimming removed 0 bases from V and 8 bases from J, with 10 bases in between. The germline V gene encodes CDR1 SGHNT and CDR2 YENEEA. CDR3 sequence reads: CASSLDPVAGELFF. The CDR3, as DNA: TGTGCCAGCAGCTTAGACCCTGTCGCGGGGGAGCTGTTTTTT.

The chain has TRBV28 and TRBJ2-7, with 8 bases fitting TRBD1. J lost 0 bases, V lost 1 base, and 11 bases had no gene match. Germline V CDR1 and CDR2: MDHEN, SYDVKM. The CDR3 runs 18 residues. This CDR3 reads CASSLYLKLTGVSYEQYF. CDR3 bases: TGTGCCAGCAGTTTATACCTTAAATTGACAGGGGTCTCCTACGAGCAGTACTTC.

The chain combines TRBV28 with TRBJ1-3; D is unresolved. Between the trimmed V and J ends, which lost 2 bases and 11 bases, there was a span of 10 bases. Germline V CDR1 and CDR2: MDHEN, SYDVKM. The CDR3 covers 12 residues. CDR3 protein: CASSLIGVAIYF. DNA of the CDR3: TGTGCCAGCAGTTTAATTGGAGTCGCCATATATTTT.

This clone was observed once. The chain carries TRBV30 and TRBJ1-1; D unclear. Deletions cut 5 bases from V and 6 bases from J, with 10 bases between. The CDR3 is 11 residues long. In germline, CDR1 is GTSNPN, CDR2 SVGIG (reference sequence). In DNA form, the CDR3 reads TGTGCCTGGGAGGGAGCAGCTGAAGCTTTCTTT. Its protein product is CAWEGAAEAFF.

This chain joins TRBV5-1 and TRBJ2-2; D gene unclear. Germline V lookup: CDR1 SGHRS, CDR2 YFSETQ. The CDR3 totals 17 residues. V was cut by 0 bases and J by 0 bases, with 12 bases left in between. The CDR3 sequence is CASSLGMTSTNTGELFF. The CDR3 DNA follows: TGCGCCAGCAGCTTGGGGATGACATCCACGAACACCGGGGAGCTGTTTTTT.

The chain combines TRBV6-5 with TRBJ1-1; D is perhaps TRBD1 (5 bases). This CDR3 comprises 16 residues. Per germline, CDR1 MNHEY and CDR2 SVGAGI. With 0 bases removed from V and 1 base from J, the gap between germline ends came to 12 bases. The DNA of the CDR3 is TGTGCCAGCAGTTACTCCGGGGGGGGACGGAACACTGAAGCTTTCTTT. Protein: CASSYSGGGRNTEAFF.

V and J are TRBV27 and TRBJ1-1; TRBD1 aligns across 7 bases. The CDR3 is 18 amino acids. Germline V lookup: CDR1 MNHEY, CDR2 SMNVEV (reference sequence). Losses at the gene ends were 3 bases for V and 4 bases for J; bases not matched to a gene: 17. CDR3 protein: CASSLVPPQGRLSTEAFF. CDR3 in DNA: TGTGCCAGCAGTTTGGTCCCACCACAGGGGCGGTTGAGCACTGAAGCTTTCTTT.

This chain uses TRBV19 with TRBJ1-4; 11 positions match TRBD1. The CDR3 contains 15 residues. Per germline, CDR1 LNHDA and CDR2 SQIVND (reference sequence). V was clipped by 6 bases and J by 10 bases; unmatched bases: 10. The CDR3 here is CASRTSGTGGRKLFF. CDR3 DNA sequence: TGTGCCAGTAGAACCTCCGGGACAGGGGGGCGAAAACTGTTTTTT.

Only one count was recorded for this clone. The V and J genes are TRBV19 and TRBJ2-7, with a possible D match to TRBD1 (5 bases). CDR3 length: 15 amino acids. V lost 5 bases, J lost 4 bases, and 18 bases lay in between. CDR1 LNHDA and CDR2 SQIVND come from the germline V gene (reference sequence). DNA for the CDR3: TGTGCCAGTAGTGCGCCAAGATATCAGGGTTACGAGCAGTACTTC. Translated: CASSAPRYQGYEQYF.